This record concerns one TCR beta chain sequence. Original processing methods: Quantification of nucleated cells was approximated via reference gene primer amplification. Sequenced by immunoSEQ multiplex PCR; TCRdb stores in-frame clones only, minus some. V and J calls plus clone size are reproduced from that table; the DNA served to infer D and trimming. The sample includes 150,000 or so clones, around 83% seen only once; the top ten take almost 1%. The data derive from a study of blood T cell repertoires in COVID-19. Study-wide background: COVID-19 samples, acute and convalescent, were from the United States, Italy and Spain.

The CDR3 extends over 16 amino acids. With 4 bases removed from V and 11 bases from J, the gap between germline ends came to 21 bases. Germline-derived CDR1 and CDR2 are SGHTA and FQGNSA. This receptor was identified in a man younger than 35 with acute or convalescent COVID-19. This chain links TRBV7-2 with TRBJ1-6; D ambiguous. Sequencing was done on a sample of peripheral blood. The CDR3 DNA reads as TGTGCCAGCAGCTCGTACCTCCGGCAACCGGAGGCACCCCTCCACTTT. Protein: CASSSYLRQPEAPLHF. The full variable domain, in which reference TRBV7-2 and TRBJ1-6 provide the parts outside the CDR3, is GAGVSQSPSNKVTEKGKDVELRCDPISGHTALYWYRQSLGQGLEFLIYFQGNSAPDKSGLPSDRFSAERTGGSVSTLTIQRTQQEDSAVYLCASSSYLRQPEAPLHFGNGTRLTVT.